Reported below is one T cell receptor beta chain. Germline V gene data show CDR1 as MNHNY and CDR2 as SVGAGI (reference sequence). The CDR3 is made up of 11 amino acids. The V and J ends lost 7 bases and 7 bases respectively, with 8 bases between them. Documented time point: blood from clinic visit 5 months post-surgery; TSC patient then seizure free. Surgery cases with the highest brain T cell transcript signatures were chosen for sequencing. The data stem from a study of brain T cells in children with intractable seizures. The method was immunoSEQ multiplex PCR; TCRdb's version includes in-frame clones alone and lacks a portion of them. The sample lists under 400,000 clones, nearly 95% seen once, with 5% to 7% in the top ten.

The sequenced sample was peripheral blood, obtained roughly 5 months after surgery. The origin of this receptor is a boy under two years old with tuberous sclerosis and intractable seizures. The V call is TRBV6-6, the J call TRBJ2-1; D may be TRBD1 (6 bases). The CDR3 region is CASNRANEQFF. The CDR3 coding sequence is TGTGCCAGCAACAGGGCTAATGAGCAGTTCTTC.